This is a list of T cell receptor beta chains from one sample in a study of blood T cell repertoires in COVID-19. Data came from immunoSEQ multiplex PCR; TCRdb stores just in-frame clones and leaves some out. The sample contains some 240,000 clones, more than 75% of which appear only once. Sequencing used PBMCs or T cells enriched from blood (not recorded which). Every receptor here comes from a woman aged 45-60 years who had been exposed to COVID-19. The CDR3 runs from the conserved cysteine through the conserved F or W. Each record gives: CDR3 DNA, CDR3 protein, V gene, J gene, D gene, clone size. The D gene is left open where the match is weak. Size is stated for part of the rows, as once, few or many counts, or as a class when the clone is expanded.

TGTGCCAGCAGCTTAGGCCGCCAGGAAAACTATGGCTACACCTTC,CASSLGRQENYGYTF,TRBV13,TRBJ1-2,-,-
TGTGCCAGCTCACCACGGGACAGGACTGAAGCTTTCTTT,CASSPRDRTEAFF,TRBV18,TRBJ1-1,TRBD1,-
TGCGCCAGCAGCCAGGCAACAGGGTTGGGGGCTTTCTTT,CASSQATGLGAFF,TRBV4-1,TRBJ1-1,-,-
TGTGCCAGCAGCTTAGGGGTTGGGGACTACACTGAAGCTTTCTTT,CASSLGVGDYTEAFF,TRBV7-6,TRBJ1-1,-,-
TGTGCCAGTAGTCAAAAACAGGGGGGTTCACCCCTCCACTTT,CASSQKQGGSPLHF,TRBV19,TRBJ1-6,TRBD1,few
TGTGCCACCAGTTCTCGGGACAGTTGGAGGGCTGAGCAGTTCTTC,CATSSRDSWRAEQFF,TRBV24-1,TRBJ2-1,-,-
TGCGCCAGCAGCCAAGGCCTCATTAAGGACAGGGAAGACTCCACCGGGGAGCTGTTTTTT,CASSQGLIKDREDSTGELFF,TRBV4-3,TRBJ2-2,TRBD1,-
TGCGCCAGCAGCCAGCAGGCGGGGAACACTGAAGCTTTCTTT,CASSQQAGNTEAFF,TRBV5-1,TRBJ1-1,-,-
TGCAGCGCATACCCGGAGGCTGAAGCTTTCTTT,CSAYPEAEAFF,TRBV29-1,TRBJ1-1,-,-
TGCGCCAGCAGCTTGGGGACAGGGCCGAATGAAAAACTGTTTTTT,CASSLGTGPNEKLFF,TRBV5-1,TRBJ1-4,TRBD1,-
TGTGCCAGTAGAGAGGGGCGGGGGCTGAACACTGAAGCTTTCTTT,CASREGRGLNTEAFF,TRBV19,TRBJ1-1,-,-
TGTGCCAGCAGCTTAACCCCAGGACAGGGCTATGGCTACACCTTC,CASSLTPGQGYGYTF,TRBV7-2,TRBJ1-2,TRBD1,-
TGTGCCTGGTCGAGTAGCGGGAGCAAGAGCAATACGCAGTATTTT,CAWSSSGSKSNTQYF,TRBV30,TRBJ2-3,TRBD2,-
TGTGCCAGCAGTTACAATAGGAGGGGGCTAGGAGATACGCAGTATTTT,CASSYNRRGLGDTQYF,TRBV6-2/TRBV6-3,TRBJ2-3,-,few
TGTGCCAGCAGTTACTCTCCAGACAGGGGGGTGCAGTACTTC,CASSYSPDRGVQYF,TRBV6-5,TRBJ2-7,TRBD1,-
TGTGCCAGCAGCTTAGAGGCGGCCGAGGGTGAAGCTTTCTTT,CASSLEAAEGEAFF,TRBV7-2,TRBJ1-1,-,-
TGTGCCAGCAGCGGGACAAGCTTCACAGATACGCAGTATTTT,CASSGTSFTDTQYF,TRBV7-2,TRBJ2-3,-,-
TGTGCCAGCAGTCTCACAGGGGTGGGGAACACTGAAGCTTTCTTT,CASSLTGVGNTEAFF,TRBV28,TRBJ1-1,TRBD1,-
TGTGCCAGCAGCCACCAGGGGTCAGATACGCAGTATTTT,CASSHQGSDTQYF,TRBV5-5,TRBJ2-3,-,-
TGTGCCAGCAGAAGGGGCGGGGAGCTGTTTTTT,CASRRGGELFF,TRBV12-3/TRBV12-4,TRBJ2-2,-,-
TGTGCCAGCAGTACGACACGGAACACTGAAGCTTTCTTT,CASSTTRNTEAFF,TRBV6-5,TRBJ1-1,-,-
TGCGCCAGCACCCCCGAGGGGAACACCGGGGAGCTGTTTTTT,CASTPEGNTGELFF,TRBV5-1,TRBJ2-2,-,-
TGTGCCAGCAGTCCTACTAGCGGATACAATGAGCAGTTCTTC,CASSPTSGYNEQFF,TRBV5-6,TRBJ2-1,TRBD2,-
TGTGCCAGCACCCTCGCCACTACAGGGTTTCACTATGGCTACACCTTC,CASTLATTGFHYGYTF,TRBV7-9,TRBJ1-2,-,once
TGTGCCAGCAGCTTAGCGCGGGGGCTTGAAGCTTTCTTT,CASSLARGLEAFF,TRBV7-2,TRBJ1-1,-,-
TGCAGCGTCTGGGGAGGGGTGGGCACTGAAGCTTTCTTT,CSVWGGVGTEAFF,TRBV29-1,TRBJ1-1,-,-
TGCGCCAGCAGCTTCTTTGTTACTGGGGGGACTGAAGCTTTCTTT,CASSFFVTGGTEAFF,TRBV5-1,TRBJ1-1,-,-
TGTGCCACCAGCAGGGGCCGATCCTACAATGAGCAGTTCTTC,CATSRGRSYNEQFF,TRBV15,TRBJ2-1,-,-
TGTGCCAGCAGTTCGGATAGGGGGCGCAGAACCTCTGGGGCCAACGTCCTGACTTTC,CASSSDRGRRTSGANVLTF,TRBV28,TRBJ2-6,TRBD1,once
TGTGCCAGCAGCTTAGTTCTAGCGGGGGGCACAGATACGCAGTATTTT,CASSLVLAGGTDTQYF,TRBV7-2,TRBJ2-3,TRBD2,-
TGTGCCAGCTCACCTGTGCTACAGGGGGAAGCTTTCTTT,CASSPVLQGEAFF,TRBV18,TRBJ1-1,TRBD1,-
TGTGCCAGCAGCCAAGCCTTTATCGGGGAGCTGTTTTTT,CASSQAFIGELFF,TRBV3-1/TRBV3-2,TRBJ2-2,-,-
TGTGCCAGCAGCACTTCAGGGGGCGCGAATGAAAAACTGTTTTTT,CASSTSGGANEKLFF,TRBV7-6,TRBJ1-4,TRBD1,once
TGTGCCAGCAGTCTAATAATGAACGGACTGATTAATTCACCCCTCCACTTT,CASSLIMNGLINSPLHF,TRBV27,TRBJ1-6,-,-